This TCR beta chain is drawn from a study of T-cell memory formation after mild COVID-19. This CDR3 is 16 amino acids long. V was clipped by 1 base and J by 3 bases, with 16 bases between them. The germline gives CDR1 SEHNR, CDR2 FQNEAQ (reference sequence). Many counts were recorded for this clonotype. Via MiXCR, TCRdb re-called the 5' RACE reads, giving one row per CDR3 protein. The sample has around 340,000 distinct CDR3 sequences, approximately 15% seen once. The rearrangement joins TRBV7-9 to TRBJ2-7, with a possible D match to TRBD1 (5 bases). The origin of this receptor is a man younger than 30 who had mild COVID-19 (a few samples of this study predate the infection). Cell type and time point are not known. The specimen sequenced was PBMCs or a T cell subset sorted from them (not recorded which). This CDR3 reads CASSLGGHSSGYEQYV. The CDR3 DNA follows: TGTGCCAGCAGCTTAGGTGGACACTCTTCTGGCTACGAGCAGTACGTC.